This T cell receptor beta chain derives from a study of blood T cell repertoires in COVID-19. The protocol was immunoSEQ multiplex PCR, while the TCRdb copy is restricted to in-frame clones and leaves out a portion. The sample consists of about 15,000 clones, almost 95% of them appearing once. The CDR3 runs to 14 residues. V was trimmed by 4 bases and J by 0 bases, leaving 10 bases between them. Per germline, CDR1 MNHEY and CDR2 SVGAGI. Sequenced input: peripheral blood. The source of this sequence is a human donor with active COVID-19. The donor label of this sample is uncertain. The gene calls are TRBV6-5 and TRBJ2-7; D is uncertain. CDR3 sequence: CASSLAESSYEQYF. The CDR3 DNA follows: TGTGCCAGCAGTTTGGCGGAGAGCTCCTACGAGCAGTACTTC.